These T cell receptor beta chains were read from a single sample in a study of CD8 T cells in Susac syndrome. Each CDR3 protein gets one entry after TCRdb re-called the immunoSEQ multiplex PCR reads with MiXCR. This table holds about 50,000 distinct CDR3 sequences, 93% found once. Input material: CD8+ T cells from PBMCs. These receptor sequences come from a human donor with multiple sclerosis. Both conserved end residues are part of each CDR3. The order of the fields is clone size, D gene, J gene, V gene, CDR3 protein, CDR3 DNA. D genes are given only for firm matches. Clone size appears in some rows only: once, few, many, or a class for an expanded clone.

abundance: -
d_gene: -
j_gene: TRBJ1-1
v_gene: TRBV2
CDR3aa: CASSVYKNTEAFF
CDR3nt: TGTGCCAGCAGTGTATATAAGAACACTGAAGCTTTCTTT

abundance: -
d_gene: TRBD1
j_gene: TRBJ2-1
v_gene: TRBV30
CDR3aa: CAWSQGQGWGNEQFF
CDR3nt: TGTGCCTGGAGTCAGGGACAGGGATGGGGCAATGAGCAGTTCTTC

abundance: -
d_gene: TRBD1
j_gene: TRBJ2-2
v_gene: TRBV6-5
CDR3aa: CASSYPTGVGELFF
CDR3nt: TGTGCCAGCAGTTACCCCACAGGGGTAGGGGAGCTGTTTTTT

abundance: once
d_gene: -
j_gene: TRBJ1-4
v_gene: TRBV20-1
CDR3aa: CSASPGGNEKLFF
CDR3nt: TGCAGTGCTAGCCCCGGGGGCAATGAAAAACTGTTTTTT

abundance: -
d_gene: TRBD2
j_gene: TRBJ2-7
v_gene: TRBV5-1
CDR3aa: CASSLEGGGPSYEQYF
CDR3nt: TGCGCCAGCAGCTTGGAAGGCGGGGGGCCCTCCTACGAGCAGTACTTC

abundance: -
d_gene: -
j_gene: TRBJ2-7
v_gene: TRBV12-3/TRBV12-4
CDR3aa: CASSLAQTYEQYF
CDR3nt: TGTGCCAGCAGTTTGGCACAGACCTACGAGCAGTACTTC

abundance: -
d_gene: TRBD1
j_gene: TRBJ1-2
v_gene: TRBV12-3/TRBV12-4
CDR3aa: CASSEDRGITYGYTF
CDR3nt: TGTGCCAGCAGTGAGGACAGGGGAATAACCTATGGCTACACCTTC

abundance: -
d_gene: -
j_gene: TRBJ1-2
v_gene: TRBV7-2
CDR3aa: CASSLFPSNYGYTF
CDR3nt: TGTGCCAGCAGCCTATTCCCATCTAACTATGGCTACACCTTC

abundance: -
d_gene: -
j_gene: TRBJ2-7
v_gene: TRBV4-3
CDR3aa: CASSQDGGTAYEQYF
CDR3nt: TGCGCCAGCAGCCAAGATGGAGGGACAGCCTACGAGCAGTACTTC

abundance: -
d_gene: -
j_gene: TRBJ1-2
v_gene: TRBV6-1
CDR3aa: CASSSDAGNPNYGYTF
CDR3nt: TGTGCCAGCAGCTCCGATGCCGGAAACCCTAACTATGGCTACACCTTC

abundance: few
d_gene: -
j_gene: TRBJ2-7
v_gene: TRBV13
CDR3aa: CASSFISRVEQYF
CDR3nt: TGTGCCAGCAGCTTCATCTCCCGGGTCGAGCAGTACTTC

abundance: -
d_gene: -
j_gene: TRBJ1-2
v_gene: TRBV27
CDR3aa: CASSPSTGGYTF
CDR3nt: TGTGCCAGCAGTCCCTCGACAGGAGGCTACACCTTC

abundance: -
d_gene: TRBD1
j_gene: TRBJ2-7
v_gene: TRBV27
CDR3aa: CASSLGTEVLEQYF
CDR3nt: TGTGCCAGCAGTTTAGGGACAGAGGTTCTCGAGCAGTACTTC

abundance: -
d_gene: TRBD1
j_gene: TRBJ2-7
v_gene: TRBV6-5
CDR3aa: CASSYSQGRDREYF
CDR3nt: TGTGCCAGCAGTTACTCGCAGGGTCGGGACAGGGAATACTTC

abundance: -
d_gene: -
j_gene: TRBJ2-3
v_gene: TRBV15
CDR3aa: CATSRRVGGDTQYF
CDR3nt: TGTGCCACCAGCAGGCGCGTTGGGGGAGATACGCAGTATTTT

abundance: -
d_gene: TRBD1
j_gene: TRBJ2-1
v_gene: TRBV15
CDR3aa: CATGTGASYEQFF
CDR3nt: TGTGCCACGGGGACAGGGGCTTCATATGAGCAGTTCTTC

abundance: -
d_gene: -
j_gene: TRBJ2-1
v_gene: TRBV3-1
CDR3aa: CASSLELSSYNEQFF
CDR3nt: TGTGCCAGCAGCCTCGAGTTAAGCTCCTACAATGAGCAGTTCTTC

abundance: -
d_gene: TRBD1
j_gene: TRBJ2-7
v_gene: TRBV7-9
CDR3aa: CASSSDRDLYEQYF
CDR3nt: TGTGCCAGCAGCTCGGACAGGGACCTCTACGAGCAGTACTTC

abundance: few
d_gene: TRBD1
j_gene: TRBJ2-7
v_gene: TRBV5-1
CDR3aa: CASSLWTGVSYEQYF
CDR3nt: TGCGCCAGCAGCTTGTGGACAGGGGTCTCCTACGAGCAGTACTTC

abundance: few
d_gene: -
j_gene: TRBJ1-4
v_gene: TRBV27
CDR3aa: CASREGATNEKLFF
CDR3nt: TGTGCCAGCAGGGAGGGTGCAACTAATGAGAAACTGTTTTTT

abundance: -
d_gene: TRBD2
j_gene: TRBJ2-7
v_gene: TRBV20-1
CDR3aa: CSARDPSDTAGDEQYF
CDR3nt: TGCAGTGCTAGAGACCCTTCAGACACGGCGGGGGACGAGCAGTACTTC

abundance: -
d_gene: -
j_gene: TRBJ2-2
v_gene: TRBV23-1
CDR3aa: CASSQLTKQCPPGSCFF
CDR3nt: -

abundance: -
d_gene: -
j_gene: TRBJ2-5
v_gene: TRBV2
CDR3aa: CASSDPTGYLGGETQYF
CDR3nt: TGTGCCAGCAGTGACCCCACGGGCTACCTGGGCGGCGAGACCCAGTACTTC